This T cell receptor beta chain was recovered during a study of Ad26.COV2.S vaccination and SARS-CoV-2 variants. Regarding treatment: roughly 18 received Ad26.COV2.S at low or high dose, single or two shots; about 5 received placebo; per-sample allocation not given. After the first vaccine or placebo injection, samples were drawn on day 63. Profiling relied on immunoSEQ multiplex PCR, and the TCRdb table lists in-frame clones only, not all of them. Among roughly 700,000 clones, roughly 90% were seen once, and the ten largest hold roughly 1.5%. This clone showed up just a few times. Germline V gives CDR1 SEHNR, CDR2 FQNEAQ (reference sequence). The V end was cut by 5 bases, the J end by 3 bases, with 10 bases between. The CDR3 is made up of 14 amino acids.

V and J are TRBV7-9 and TRBJ2-2; D not resolved. Specimen: peripheral blood, collected in a trial of Ad26.COV2.S vaccine versus placebo. The clonotype was recovered from a person aged 18-60 years who received the Ad26.COV2.S COVID-19 vaccine or a placebo. CDR3 DNA: TGTGCCAGCAGCCCCTCCAGTCACACCGGGGAGCTGTTTTTT. Amino acids: CASSPSSHTGELFF.